What follows is one TCR beta chain and its context. This clonotype was seen a few times. It lacks a known antigen. Within one base of it there is no much larger clone, and no base qualities were kept. Library preparation was by 5' RACE. The listed sequencing device is Illumina HiSeq 2000. Template switching added a universal primer binding site, and the final cDNA carried a unique molecular identifier that allowed TCR cDNA molecules to be counted accurately. Specific primers in the conserved constant-segment region were used to synthesize first-strand cDNA for TCR alpha and beta chains. To control for contamination, every cDNA library was double barcoded, receiving both a SMART-Mk sample barcode and Illumina barcodes. Two successive PCR steps introduced TruSeq adapter sequences along with Illumina sample barcodes. The TCR alpha and beta cDNA libraries were sequenced on the Illumina HiSeq platform using custom primers. Per the source publication's procedure: MiGEC processed the raw reads to extract unique molecular identifiers, while MiXCR was used to determine the CDR3 positions. For each individual, recombination models were inferred using an EM algorithm with the repgenHMM and IGoR tools. Shared clonotype analysis was performed with the tcR package in R, normalizing sharing by the product of cloneset sizes. To study raw recombination without the effects of thymic and clonal selection, out-of-frame nonproductive sequences were analyzed. TCRdb trimmed the raw reads at Q25, called clones with MiXCR and kept productive beta chains. Rows with a matching CDR3 protein are joined into one entry that keeps the most common DNA and genes. The V and J calls were not made by the authors but by TCRdb's processing. For this sample the table gives roughly 1.6 million distinct CDR3 sequences, of which 25% to 35% were detected only once. The top ten clones comprise approximately 0.25% of the sample.

Only healthy Caucasian donors were included. This entry comes from a study of identical twins listed by TCRdb under 2016. Context from the whole study: TCR alpha and beta repertoires from monozygotic twins, unrelated adults of various ages and cord blood were deep-sequenced to test whether fetal clonotypes persist. To rule out contamination, replicate twin experiments were performed at different times with different library preparation protocols.

The study at large found these results: Conclusions relied on cross-sectional statistical analysis, since the same donors could not be followed over many years. In monozygotic twins, out-of-frame TCR alpha sharing was systematically underestimated by recombination models, although the models agreed with sharing between unrelated individuals. Compared with coincidental sharing between unrelated individuals, an excess of low generation-probability sequences was observed among out-of-frame TCR alpha sequences shared between twins. Zero-insertion analyses could be partly confounded by invariant T cells such as MAIT and iNKT, although diverse VJ usage argued against such confounding for most clonotypes. Fewer insertions were carried by abundant cord blood beta clonotypes; a weaker similar trend was observed in young adult naive repertoires, while no such trend was observed in memory repertoires. A weaker excess of twin sharing was found in beta out-of-frame sequences because the signal-to-noise ratio was lowered by fewer shared sequences.

Sequenced sample: cord blood. The origin of this receptor is a newborn girl in good health.

In nucleotide form, the sequence is TGCGCCACCAAGAACTTCAATGAGCAGTTCTTC. This is translated as CATKNFNEQFF. Rearrangement joined TRBV4-1 to TRBJ2-1; no D gene is confidently identified. V is shortened by 10 bases, J by 6 bases, and the region joining them spans 10 bases. The germline V gene encodes CDR1 MGHRA and CDR2 YSYEKL. From the cysteine through the phenylalanine, the CDR3 covers 11 amino acids. The read is trimmed to its CDR3 DNA, 33 bases read in frame from base 1.